This T cell receptor beta chain is drawn from a study of blood T cell repertoires in COVID-19 (dated by TCRdb to about 2020). About the study as a whole: Collaborator samples came from the United States, Italy and Spain and covered acute and convalescent phases of COVID-19. The repertoires were released in a freely available public database intended as a resource for research on the immune response to SARS-CoV-2. The prospective study material was composed of cDNA or gDNA derived from T cells, B-cell-depleted T cells, or PBMCs. Where available, HLA class I and class II types were obtained from metadata supplied by the sample provider rather than from assay-based typing. The samples were drawn from two sources: the first 160 participants of the ongoing ImmuneRACE study, and fewer than 1,500 subjects contributed by 6 global collaborators. The dataset comprised deeply sampled blood TCRbeta repertoires from subjects exposed to, actively infected with, or recovered from COVID-19. A de-identified subject ID, COVID-19 status, age in years and sex were almost always included in the sample metadata. Study-wide findings and limitations: The quantity of clinical and demographic metadata differed by source and by participant and was supplied without curation.

At one collaborating source in Seattle, patients were enrolled during active infection and were followed longitudinally through the course of disease. Each collaborating institution followed its own protocols to collect whole blood in K2EDTA tubes. Collaborator samples were shipped for TCRbeta analysis as frozen whole blood, isolated PBMCs, or DNA extracted from either sample type. Trimming takes 0 bases from V and 1 base from J, and the germline ends sit 4 bases apart. The CDR3 contains 15 residues, cysteine and phenylalanine counted. The CDR3 DNA has 45 bases and is translated from base 1. CDR1 and CDR2 are read off the germline V gene (reference sequence) as LGHDT and YNNKEL. Regarding this clone: Its antigen specificity is not known. Base-call qualities are not available, and no considerably larger clone is one nucleotide away.

TCRbeta CDR3 regions were amplified from genomic DNA by means of the immunoSEQ Assay, a bias-controlled multiplex PCR. Per the source publication's procedure: Nucleated cell counts per sample were estimated from amplification of reference gene primers within the assay. To quantify the absolute abundance of each unique TCRbeta CDR3 rearrangement, sequence reads were collapsed and filtered. Productive Simpson clonality was computed per sample as the square root of Simpson's diversity index over productive rearrangements. TCRdb holds this immuneACCESS table with in-frame rearrangements only. Some clones are missing; in checked studies, unresolved V genes explain under half, and the rest has no known cause. The DNA was the basis for D and trimming; V, J and clone size are from that table. The sample records 200,000 to 250,000 clones, roughly 80% of which are singletons. The top ten constitute about 10% of the sample.

Material: peripheral blood. The receptor chain draws on TRBV3-1 (or the pseudogene TRBV3-2) and TRBJ2-6; the D segment cannot be called with confidence. This sequence originates from a woman over 75 with COVID-19, enrolled during active disease. The base sequence is TGTGCCAGCAGCCAAGAATCTTCTGGGGCCAACGTCCTGACTTTC. It translates as CASSQESSGANVLTF.